These 20 T cell receptor beta chains were all obtained from the same sample, sequenced in a study of CD8+ T cells in alopecia areata. Indicated treatment: oral pan-JAK inhibitor, 5-10 mg twice daily. Reverse transcription of extracted RNA yielded cDNA, which provided the sequencing template. Profiling relied on immunoSEQ multiplex PCR, and the TCRdb table lists in-frame clones only, not all of them. The sample includes more than 200,000 clones, approximately 67% of them seen just once. Material: CD4+ T cells sorted from blood, obtained at week 44, from a patient treated with tofacitinib. These TCRs come from a human donor with alopecia areata.

The rearrangement uses TRBV5-6 and TRBJ2-7, with 8 bases fitting TRBD1. Germline V gene sequence: CDR1 SGHDT, CDR2 YYEEEE. Trimming removed 0 bases from V and 4 bases from J; junction bases left unmatched: 9. The CDR3 spans 16 residues. The CDR3 region is CASSLALQGALYEQYF. Here the CDR3 DNA reads TGTGCCAGCAGCTTGGCCCTCCAGGGGGCTTTATACGAGCAGTACTTC.

V usage is TRBV7-2 and J usage is TRBJ2-1; the D is unclear. Between the trimmed V and J ends, which lost 5 bases and 9 bases, there was a span of 11 bases. In germline, CDR1 is SGHTA, CDR2 FQGNSA. This CDR3 has 12 amino acids. The DNA for the CDR3 is TGTGCCAGCAGCCACACCCCCTTTGAGCAGTTCTTC. This codes for CASSHTPFEQFF.

This chain uses TRBV25-1 with TRBJ1-2; D might be TRBD1 (6 bases). V lost 5 bases, J lost 9 bases, and 16 bases lay in between. Germline assignment: CDR1 MGHDK and CDR2 SYGVNS. The CDR3 sequence is 13 residues long. CDR3 nucleotides: TGTGCCAGCAGTACCACCTGGGACATTAGCTACACCTTC. Translation: CASSTTWDISYTF.

V is TRBV29-1 and J is TRBJ2-3, with D unclear. Trimming removed 0 bases at V and 6 bases at J, with 10 bases between. The CDR3 has 13 residues. Germline V gives CDR1 SQVTM, CDR2 ANQGSEA. The CDR3 DNA sequence: TGCAGCGTTGAAGAAGCTTTGCCGGATACGCAGTATTTT. Translating it yields CSVEEALPDTQYF.

This chain links TRBV14 with TRBJ2-5; weak D call: TRBD1 (5 bases). This CDR3 has 13 residues. The ends were cut back, 3 bases at V and 7 bases at J, with 12 bases in the middle. The V gene's germline CDR1 is SGHDN and CDR2 FVKESK. CDR3 coding DNA: TGTGCCAGCAGCCAGCAGGGCGGTTGGACCCAGTACTTC. This encodes CASSQQGGWTQYF. Full variable domain (outside the CDR3, taken from reference TRBV14 and TRBJ2-5): EAGVTQFPSHSVIEKGQTVTLRCDPISGHDNLYWYRRVMGKEIKFLLHFVKESKQDESGMPNNRFLAERTGGTYSTLKVQPAELEDSGVYFCASSQQGGWTQYFGPGTRLLVL.

This clone was seen just once. The chain recombines TRBV30 with TRBJ2-1, with D uncertain. The V gene lost 0 bases and the J gene lost 7 bases, with 10 bases spanning the gap. The length of the CDR3 is 13 residues. Germline CDR1 GTSNPN, CDR2 SVGIG (reference sequence). This chain's CDR3 is CAWSVPVQNEQFF. CDR3 bases: TGTGCCTGGAGTGTACCCGTGCAGAATGAGCAGTTCTTC.

This rearrangement joins TRBV30 to TRBJ1-6; 10 bases are a match to TRBD1. The ends lost 4 bases at V and 6 bases at J; junction bases unmatched: 9. This CDR3 is built from 16 residues. The germline V gene has CDR1 GTSNPN and CDR2 SVGIG (reference sequence). CDR3 sequence reads: CAWNLPGQGTNSPLHF. The CDR3 DNA reads TGTGCCTGGAATTTACCGGGACAGGGGACTAATTCACCCCTCCACTTT.

V and J are TRBV6-5 and TRBJ1-6; D gene ambiguous. V lost 8 bases and J lost 7, with 9 bases in between. The CDR3 runs to 12 residues. Germline V gene lookup returns CDR1 MNHEY and CDR2 SVGAGI. For the CDR3, the DNA is TGTGCCAGCTCTCGCACGAATTCACCCCTCCACTTT. Translated, it gives CASSRTNSPLHF.

The chain carries TRBV30 and TRBJ2-7, with TRBD2 matching over 12 bases. Per germline, CDR1 GTSNPN and CDR2 SVGIG (reference sequence). The CDR3 consists of 14 residues. J gave up 2 bases and V 6 bases, and 5 bases lay outside the gene matches. The CDR3 reads CACTTSGGTYEQYF. For the CDR3, the DNA is TGTGCCTGTACGACTAGCGGGGGTACCTACGAGCAGTACTTC.

The chain couples TRBV6-1 to TRBJ2-5, with TRBD2 identical over 8 bases. The length of the CDR3 is 13 residues. Germline V gene lookup returns CDR1 MNHNS and CDR2 SASEGT. J lost 3 bases, V lost 7 bases, and 4 bases had no gene match. CDR3 nucleotides: TGTGCCAGCACGCGAGCGGGGGAAGAGACCCAGTACTTC. Encoded protein: CASTRAGEETQYF.

The chain is built from TRBV2 and TRBJ1-1; 7 bases are a match to TRBD1. The germline V gene encodes CDR1 SNHLY and CDR2 FYNNEI. J gave up 6 bases and V 0 bases, and 4 bases lay outside the gene matches. The CDR3 covers 14 residues. The CDR3 is CASSEAEGGSEAFF. Here the CDR3 DNA reads TGTGCCAGCAGTGAAGCTGAAGGGGGCTCTGAAGCTTTCTTT.

This clone was recorded a few times. This sequence joins TRBV5-1 and TRBJ2-7; D is unresolved. CDR1 is SGHRS and CDR2 is YFSETQ in the germline V gene. Trimming left V 2 bases short and J 7 bases short, with 10 bases between. There are 12 residues in the CDR3. The CDR3 region is CASSFRAEEQYF. CDR3 sequence (DNA): TGCGCCAGCAGCTTCCGAGCCGAGGAGCAGTACTTC.

V gene TRBV4-3 combines with J gene TRBJ1-1; D gene uncertain. Germline CDR1 LGHNA, CDR2 YSLEER. Trimming took off 0 bases at V and 4 bases at J, with 12 bases between the two ends. This CDR3 comprises 15 residues. This CDR3 is CASSQEGSVLTEAFF. CDR3 DNA sequence: TGCGCCAGCAGCCAAGAAGGGTCGGTCCTCACTGAAGCTTTCTTT.

The rearrangement uses TRBV19 and TRBJ1-2, with D perhaps matching TRBD1 (5 bases). The CDR3 consists of 12 residues. V lost 3 bases, J lost 4 bases, and 6 bases lay in between. Germline V lookup: CDR1 LNHDA, CDR2 SQIVND (reference sequence). CDR3 amino acids: CASSMDTYGYTF. DNA for the CDR3: TGTGCCAGTAGTATGGACACCTATGGCTACACCTTC.

The genes are TRBV29-1 and TRBJ2-3; D not certain. V gave up 4 bases and J gave up 1 base, with 9 bases separating them. CDR1 is SQVTM and CDR2 is ANQGSEA in the germline V gene. CDR3 size: 13 residues. The CDR3 here is CSVAIFRTDTQYF. The CDR3 DNA sequence: TGCAGCGTTGCGATATTCCGCACAGATACGCAGTATTTT.

The chain joins TRBV15 to TRBJ1-5, with D possibly being TRBD1 (6 bases). CDR3 size: 18 residues. In germline, CDR1 is LNHNV, CDR2 YYDKDF (reference sequence). Trimming removed 0 bases from V and 6 bases from J, with 21 bases in between. The CDR3 loop reads CATSREAGAVSSSQPQHF. The CDR3, as DNA: TGTGCCACCAGCAGAGAGGCAGGGGCGGTATCTTCTAGTCAGCCCCAGCATTTT.

This clone has only a few counts. The J gene is TRBJ2-7, the V gene TRBV11-3, with 12 bases identical to TRBD2. Germline lookup yields CDR1 SGHNT and CDR2 YENEEA. The V segment lost 5 bases and the J segment 7 bases; nucleotides outside the gene matches: 6. This CDR3 region has 14 residues. The CDR3 is CASSRLAGVREQYF. Here the CDR3 DNA reads TGTGCCAGCAGCAGACTAGCGGGGGTGCGTGAGCAGTACTTC.

The CDR3 loop is CSVRDRGATYEQYF. Written as DNA, the CDR3 is TGCAGCGTTCGGGACAGAGGGGCGACCTACGAGCAGTACTTC. The rearrangement joins TRBV29-1 to TRBJ2-7; 7 bases are shared with TRBD1. The CDR3 totals 14 residues. The trim removed 5 bases at V and 2 bases at J, leaving 9 bases unmatched. CDR1 SQVTM and CDR2 ANQGSEA come from the germline V gene.

The chain employs TRBV27 and TRBJ1-2, with D possibly TRBD1 on 5 matching bases. This CDR3 has 14 residues. V was trimmed by 4 bases and J by 4 bases, leaving 13 bases between them. Germline V CDR1 and CDR2: MNHEY, SMNVEV (reference sequence). Here the CDR3 reads CASSWQGDSYGYTF. Here the CDR3 DNA reads TGTGCCAGCAGTTGGCAAGGGGATAGCTATGGCTACACCTTC.

The V gene is TRBV29-1, the J gene TRBJ2-5; either TRBD1 or TRBD2 may supply D (5 bases each). The V gene lost 3 bases and the J gene lost 5 bases, with 19 bases spanning the gap. From germline, CDR1 is SQVTM and CDR2 ANQGSEA. This CDR3 has 15 residues. The DNA of the CDR3 is TGCAGCGTTGACGCAATTGGGGGAATCGGGGAGACCCAGTACTTC. It encodes CSVDAIGGIGETQYF.